This T cell receptor (beta chain) was identified during a study of blood T cell repertoires in COVID-19. Produced via immunoSEQ multiplex PCR; TCRdb's table is partial and in-frame only. This table holds roughly 150,000 clones, 80% found once. This CDR3 contains 15 residues. Trimming took off 2 bases at V and 2 bases at J, with 12 bases between the two ends. Germline CDR1 SGHTS, CDR2 YDEGEE. This clone has only one observation. The clonotype was recovered from a man aged 35 to 55 who had recovered from COVID-19. The chain employs TRBV5-8 and TRBJ2-3; D is uncertain. What was sequenced was PBMCs or T cells enriched from blood (not recorded which). The CDR3 region has the DNA TGTGCCAGCAGCTTTCCAGCAGGCCCCACAGATACGCAGTATTTT. Protein: CASSFPAGPTDTQYF.